The entry that follows covers one T cell receptor (beta chain) sequence. Participants had their cohort set by participant-reported clinical history. Each recovered donor of Cohort 3 presented with two negative PCRs, clearance, or symptom resolution. This CDR3 contains 13 residues. Trimming removed 5 bases from V and 2 bases from J, with 10 bases in between. Per germline, CDR1 MDHEN and CDR2 SYDVKM. The method was immunoSEQ multiplex PCR; TCRdb's version includes in-frame clones alone and lacks a portion of them. Altogether around 140,000 clones are present, about 90% being singletons, with the ten largest covering around 11%. This sample is part of a study of blood T cell repertoires in COVID-19.

The J gene is TRBJ2-7, the V gene TRBV28; D may be TRBD2 (5 bases). The TCR was taken from a man in his sixties who had recovered from COVID-19. The specimen sequenced was PBMCs or T cells enriched from blood (not recorded which). The CDR3 DNA is TGTGCCAGCAGTCCCTCGGGAACCTACGAGCAGTACTTC. Its translation is CASSPSGTYEQYF.